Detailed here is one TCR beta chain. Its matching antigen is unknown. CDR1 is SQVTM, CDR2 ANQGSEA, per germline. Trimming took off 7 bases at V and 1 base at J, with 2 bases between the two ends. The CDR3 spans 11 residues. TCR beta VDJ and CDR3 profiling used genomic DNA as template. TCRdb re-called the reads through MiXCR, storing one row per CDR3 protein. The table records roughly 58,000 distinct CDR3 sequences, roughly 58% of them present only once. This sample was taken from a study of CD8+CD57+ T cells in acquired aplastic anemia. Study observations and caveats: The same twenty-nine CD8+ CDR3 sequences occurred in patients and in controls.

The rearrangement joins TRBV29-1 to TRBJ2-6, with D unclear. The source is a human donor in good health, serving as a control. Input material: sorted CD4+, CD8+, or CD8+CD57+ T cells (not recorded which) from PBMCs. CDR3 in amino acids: CSGSGANVLTF. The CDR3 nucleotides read TGCAGCGGGTCTGGGGCCAACGTCCTGACTTTC.